These T cell receptor beta chains were read from a single sample in a study of blood T cells in healthy people across ages. Each CDR3 protein gets one entry after TCRdb re-called the 5' RACE reads with MiXCR. Of 1,300,000 or so distinct CDR3 sequences listed, 59% are singletons. The source material was blood. These receptors originate from a man aged 18 to 29 in good health. CDR3s include the opening cysteine and the closing phenylalanine or tryptophan. A D gene is named only where the DNA matches it firmly. Clone size is not always given. Where it is, it says once, few, many or a class for expanded clones.

>few|TRBJ2-1|14|TRBV7-2|TRBD2
CASSLLAGGHEQFF
TGTGCCAGCAGCTTACTAGCGGGAGGCCATGAGCAGTTCTTC
>.|TRBJ2-6|16|TRBV21-1|.
CASHEREIIGANVLTF
TGTGCCAGCCACGAGCGGGAGATCATTGGGGCCAACGTCCTGACTTTC
>once|TRBJ2-4|12|TRBV30|.
CARSVAKNIQYF
TGTGCCCGGAGTGTCGCCAAAAACATTCAGTACTTC
>.|TRBJ2-7|15|TRBV2|.
CASRSEQAISYEQYF
TGTGCCAGCAGGTCGGAGCAGGCTATATCCTACGAGCAGTACTTC
>.|TRBJ1-6|15|TRBV10-3|TRBD1
CAISGDRLFNSPLHF
TGTGCCATCAGTGGGGACAGGCTATTTAATTCACCCCTCCACTTT
>.|TRBJ2-5|14|TRBV20-1|TRBD1
CSAELRDRGQTQYF
TGCAGTGCTGAACTCCGGGACAGGGGCCAGACCCAGTACTTC
>.|TRBJ1-5|15|TRBV10-3|.
CAISESIGAGQPQHF
TGTGCCATCAGTGAGTCGATCGGGGCGGGTCAGCCCCAGCATTTT
>.|TRBJ1-1|13|TRBV11-1|.
CASGFDKNTEAFF
TGTGCCAGCGGCTTCGACAAGAACACTGAAGCTTTCTTT
>few|TRBJ2-7|13|TRBV12-3/TRBV12-4|.
CASSQSRVDEQYF
TGTGCCAGCAGCCAGTCCAGGGTTGACGAGCAGTACTTC
>.|TRBJ2-3|18|TRBV6-2/TRBV6-3|TRBD1
CASSYGIGQGWEMGTQYF
TGTGCCAGCAGTTACGGTATTGGACAGGGATGGGAGATGGGTACGCAGTATTTT
>.|TRBJ2-1|13|TRBV4-1|.
CASSGIPGHEQFF
TGCGCCAGCAGCGGAATTCCGGGCCATGAGCAGTTCTTC
>once|TRBJ2-1|15|TRBV2|TRBD1
CASSEMGRGLDEQFF
TGTGCCAGCAGTGAAATGGGCAGGGGGCTTGACGAGCAGTTCTTC
>.|TRBJ1-2|14|TRBV6-6|.
CAIPWPVRDYGYTF
TGTGCCATTCCCTGGCCAGTTAGGGACTATGGCTACACCTTC
>.|TRBJ2-5|14|TRBV10-3|TRBD1
CAIRGTGSLETQYF
TGTGCCATCAGGGGGACAGGTTCCCTTGAGACCCAGTACTTC
>.|TRBJ2-2|15|TRBV6-1|.
CASSRTHLTAGELFF
TGTGCCAGCAGCCGGACCCACCTAACCGCCGGGGAGCTGTTTTTT
>few|TRBJ2-5|14|TRBV6-5|.
CASSYSGRQETQYF
TGTGCCAGCAGTTACTCCGGGAGACAAGAGACCCAGTACTTC
>few|TRBJ1-2|12|TRBV21-1|.
CASRTDDYGYTF
TGTGCCAGTAGGACAGACGACTATGGCTACACCTTC
>.|TRBJ2-2|15|TRBV6-6|.
CASSYMSGNAGELFF
TGTGCCAGCAGTTATATGTCCGGTAATGCCGGGGAGCTGTTTTTT
>.|TRBJ2-5|14|TRBV27|.
CASSFLGAKETQYF
TGTGCCAGCAGTTTTTTAGGGGCTAAAGAGACCCAGTACTTC
>.|TRBJ2-3|15|TRBV10-3|.
CAISESAENTDTQYF
TGTGCCATCAGTGAGTCGGCGGAAAACACAGATACGCAGTATTTT
>few|TRBJ2-1|15|TRBV6-1|.
CASIWGGSSYNEQFF
TGTGCCAGCATTTGGGGGGGCAGCTCCTACAATGAGCAGTTCTTC
>.|TRBJ2-7|14|TRBV5-8|.
CASNLVVTTYEQYF
TGTGCCAGCAATCTGGTTGTGACGACCTACGAGCAGTACTTC
>.|TRBJ1-5|16|TRBV6-6|TRBD1
CASRDTRTGRNQPQHF
TGTGCCAGCAGAGACACCCGGACAGGACGCAATCAGCCCCAGCATTTT
>.|TRBJ1-4|14|TRBV7-9|.
CASSLARADEKLFF
TGTGCCAGCAGCTTAGCCCGGGCGGATGAAAAACTGTTTTTT
>few|TRBJ2-5|15|TRBV7-9|TRBD1
CASSSENRGRETQYF
TGTGCCAGCAGCTCCGAAAACAGGGGCAGAGAGACCCAGTACTTC
>.|TRBJ2-7|13|TRBV6-5|TRBD1
CASRRGQGGEQYF
TGTGCCAGCAGACGGGGACAGGGTGGCGAGCAGTACTTC
>.|TRBJ2-1|15|TRBV9|TRBD2
CASSVGRAGSNEQFF
TGTGCCAGCAGCGTAGGACGAGCGGGGTCCAATGAGCAGTTCTTC
>.|TRBJ1-2|17|TRBV20-1|TRBD1
CSARDRDRANANYGYTF
TGCAGTGCTAGAGATCGGGACAGGGCGAATGCTAACTATGGCTACACCTTC
>.|TRBJ1-5|14|TRBV12-3/TRBV12-4|TRBD1
CASVGQGAPQPQHF
TGTGCCAGCGTCGGACAGGGGGCTCCTCAGCCCCAGCATTTT